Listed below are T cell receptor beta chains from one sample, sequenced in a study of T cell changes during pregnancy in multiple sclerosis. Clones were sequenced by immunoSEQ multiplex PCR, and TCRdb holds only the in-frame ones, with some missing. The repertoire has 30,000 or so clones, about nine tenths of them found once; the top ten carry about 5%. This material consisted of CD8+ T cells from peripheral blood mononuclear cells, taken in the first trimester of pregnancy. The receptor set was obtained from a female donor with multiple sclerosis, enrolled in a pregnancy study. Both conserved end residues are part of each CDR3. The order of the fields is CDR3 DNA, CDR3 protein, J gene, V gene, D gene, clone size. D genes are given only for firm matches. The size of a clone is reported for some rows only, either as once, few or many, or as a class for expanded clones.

CDR3nt: TGTGCCATCAGTGAGCTCTTCCTCGCCTACGAGCAGTACTTC; CDR3aa: CAISELFLAYEQYF; j_gene: TRBJ2-7; v_gene: TRBV10-3; d_gene: NA; abundance: NA
CDR3nt: TGTGCCAGCTCAACCACCCTGAGGCATCAGCCCCAGCATTTT; CDR3aa: CASSTTLRHQPQHF; j_gene: TRBJ1-5; v_gene: TRBV18; d_gene: NA; abundance: NA
CDR3nt: TGTGCCAGCAGCGTCCACCCAATCGCCAGGGGGCTAACCGGGGAGCTGTTTTTT; CDR3aa: CASSVHPIARGLTGELFF; j_gene: TRBJ2-2; v_gene: TRBV9; d_gene: TRBD1; abundance: NA
CDR3nt: TGTGCCAGCTCACCGGAGAAGGGGCCGACAGATACGCAGTATTTT; CDR3aa: CASSPEKGPTDTQYF; j_gene: TRBJ2-3; v_gene: TRBV18; d_gene: NA; abundance: NA
CDR3nt: TGTGCCAGCGGATCCGACTCAAAGACAGGGTACCGCATAAATGAAAAACTGTTTTTT; CDR3aa: CASGSDSKTGYRINEKLFF; j_gene: TRBJ1-4; v_gene: TRBV28; d_gene: TRBD1; abundance: NA
CDR3nt: TGTGCCAGCAGCTGGGGACAGGGTTATAGCAATCAGCCCCAGCATTTT; CDR3aa: CASSWGQGYSNQPQHF; j_gene: TRBJ1-5; v_gene: TRBV5-5; d_gene: TRBD1; abundance: NA
CDR3nt: TGTGCCAGCAGTTACTCGACAGCAAGCATCTACACCTTC; CDR3aa: CASSYSTASIYTF; j_gene: TRBJ1-2; v_gene: TRBV6-5; d_gene: NA; abundance: NA
CDR3nt: TGTGCCAGCTCGCCAGATTTTTCCAGGGTTTACGGGGAGCTGTTTTTT; CDR3aa: CASSPDFSRVYGELFF; j_gene: TRBJ2-2; v_gene: TRBV18; d_gene: NA; abundance: NA
CDR3nt: TGTGCCAGTAGTTATAAACGGGGATCCAATCAGCCCCAGCATTTT; CDR3aa: CASSYKRGSNQPQHF; j_gene: TRBJ1-5; v_gene: TRBV19; d_gene: NA; abundance: NA
CDR3nt: TGTGCCAGCAGCTTGGAACTTTATCAAGAGACCCAGTACTTC; CDR3aa: CASSLELYQETQYF; j_gene: TRBJ2-5; v_gene: TRBV5-5; d_gene: NA; abundance: NA
CDR3nt: TGTGCCAGCAGCTCCACTCAACAAAACATTCAGTACTTC; CDR3aa: CASSSTQQNIQYF; j_gene: TRBJ2-4; v_gene: TRBV13; d_gene: NA; abundance: NA
CDR3nt: TGCGCCAGCAGCCGACAAGCCACCCTCTCCTACGAGCAGTACTTC; CDR3aa: CASSRQATLSYEQYF; j_gene: TRBJ2-7; v_gene: TRBV5-1; d_gene: NA; abundance: NA
CDR3nt: TGTGCCAGCAGCCGGACAGGGGTGAACACCGGGGAGCTGTTTTTT; CDR3aa: CASSRTGVNTGELFF; j_gene: TRBJ2-2; v_gene: TRBV11-3; d_gene: TRBD1; abundance: once
CDR3nt: TGTGCCAGCAGGTTCGCGGGACAGGGAATTGGAGAGCAGTACTTC; CDR3aa: CASRFAGQGIGEQYF; j_gene: TRBJ2-7; v_gene: TRBV2; d_gene: TRBD1; abundance: NA
CDR3nt: TGTGCCAGCAGCGTAGGGGGACTACCAACCTACGAGCAGTACTTC; CDR3aa: CASSVGGLPTYEQYF; j_gene: TRBJ2-7; v_gene: TRBV9; d_gene: TRBD2; abundance: NA
CDR3nt: TGTGCCAGCAGTGATAATCCTGCTCTCGGGTACGAGCAGTACTTC; CDR3aa: CASSDNPALGYEQYF; j_gene: TRBJ2-7; v_gene: TRBV2; d_gene: NA; abundance: NA
CDR3nt: TGTGCCAGCAGCGCTTTTGGGACAGAACTGAGGGATACGCAGTATTTT; CDR3aa: CASSAFGTELRDTQYF; j_gene: TRBJ2-3; v_gene: TRBV5-6; d_gene: TRBD1; abundance: NA
CDR3nt: TGCAGCGTTGAAGATTGGCAGGGGCCAGATACGCAGTATTTT; CDR3aa: CSVEDWQGPDTQYF; j_gene: TRBJ2-3; v_gene: TRBV29-1; d_gene: NA; abundance: NA
CDR3nt: TGCGCCAGCAGCGGACAGGCGGCGGCCTACGAGCAGTACTTC; CDR3aa: CASSGQAAAYEQYF; j_gene: TRBJ2-7; v_gene: TRBV5-1; d_gene: TRBD1; abundance: NA
CDR3nt: TGCAGTGCTTTCCACTTTTATGAGCAGTTCTTC; CDR3aa: CSAFHFYEQFF; j_gene: TRBJ2-1; v_gene: TRBV20-1; d_gene: NA; abundance: NA
CDR3nt: TGTGCCAGCAGTTTCGTAGCGGCAAGCACAGATACGCAGTATTTT; CDR3aa: CASSFVAASTDTQYF; j_gene: TRBJ2-3; v_gene: TRBV27; d_gene: NA; abundance: NA
CDR3nt: TGTGCCAGCAGCCCGGGACAGACTGAAGCTTTCTTT; CDR3aa: CASSPGQTEAFF; j_gene: TRBJ1-1; v_gene: TRBV13; d_gene: TRBD1; abundance: once
CDR3nt: TGTGCCAGCAGTACCACCGGGCGGGCAGGGGCCCTCTCCTACGAGCAGTACTTC; CDR3aa: CASSTTGRAGALSYEQYF; j_gene: TRBJ2-7; v_gene: TRBV28; d_gene: NA; abundance: NA
CDR3nt: TGTGCCAGCAGCCAAGCCGGGACAGGGGACGAGCAGTACTTC; CDR3aa: CASSQAGTGDEQYF; j_gene: TRBJ2-7; v_gene: TRBV14; d_gene: TRBD1; abundance: once
CDR3nt: TGCGCCAGCAGCCCGAGCCATAGAGGGGGATCCTACAATGAGCAGTTCTTC; CDR3aa: CASSPSHRGGSYNEQFF; j_gene: TRBJ2-1; v_gene: TRBV4-1; d_gene: NA; abundance: NA
CDR3nt: TGCAGCGTTGAAGCCCCACATCATGAGACCCAGTACTTC; CDR3aa: CSVEAPHHETQYF; j_gene: TRBJ2-5; v_gene: TRBV29-1; d_gene: NA; abundance: few
CDR3nt: TGTGCCAGCAGCCGGACAGGGACCTCTGGAAACACCATATATTTT; CDR3aa: CASSRTGTSGNTIYF; j_gene: TRBJ1-3; v_gene: TRBV27; d_gene: TRBD1; abundance: NA
CDR3nt: TGTGCCAGCAGTTACCGCACCGGGACAGCTAATGAAAAACTGTTTTTT; CDR3aa: CASSYRTGTANEKLFF; j_gene: TRBJ1-4; v_gene: TRBV6-5; d_gene: TRBD1; abundance: NA
CDR3nt: TGTGCCAGCAGCTTAGGTAGCGACCCCACAGATACGCAGTATTTT; CDR3aa: CASSLGSDPTDTQYF; j_gene: TRBJ2-3; v_gene: TRBV7-9; d_gene: NA; abundance: NA
CDR3nt: TGTGCCAGCAGCAATTTAGCGGGAGGAGTAGAGACCCAGTACTTC; CDR3aa: CASSNLAGGVETQYF; j_gene: TRBJ2-5; v_gene: TRBV5-6; d_gene: TRBD2; abundance: NA
CDR3nt: TGTGCCAGCAGCCCCTTGGAGTCCTACGACAATGAGCAGTTCTTC; CDR3aa: CASSPLESYDNEQFF; j_gene: TRBJ2-1; v_gene: TRBV27; d_gene: NA; abundance: NA
CDR3nt: TGTGCCAGCAGCTTAGGGACAGGTAGGAGTGAGCAGTTCTTC; CDR3aa: CASSLGTGRSEQFF; j_gene: TRBJ2-1; v_gene: TRBV7-6; d_gene: TRBD1; abundance: NA
CDR3nt: TGTGCCAGCAGCGTAGCCGGGACAGGGGATGGAGAGCAGTTCTTC; CDR3aa: CASSVAGTGDGEQFF; j_gene: TRBJ2-1; v_gene: TRBV9; d_gene: TRBD1; abundance: NA
CDR3nt: TGTGCCAGCAGTGAGGAGGCACACAATGAGCAGTTCTTC; CDR3aa: CASSEEAHNEQFF; j_gene: TRBJ2-1; v_gene: TRBV6-4; d_gene: NA; abundance: NA
CDR3nt: TGTGCCTGGATGAGGGGGAGGGAGCTCCCGCAAGAGACCCAGTACTTC; CDR3aa: CAWMRGRELPQETQYF; j_gene: TRBJ2-5; v_gene: TRBV30; d_gene: NA; abundance: NA
CDR3nt: TGTGCCAGCAGCGGGAGGGAGACAGATACGCAGTATTTT; CDR3aa: CASSGRETDTQYF; j_gene: TRBJ2-3; v_gene: TRBV6-4; d_gene: TRBD2; abundance: medium-sized
CDR3nt: TGTGCCAGCAGCATCACTTACCTAGACAGAAACTATGGCTACACCTTC; CDR3aa: CASSITYLDRNYGYTF; j_gene: TRBJ1-2; v_gene: TRBV2; d_gene: NA; abundance: NA
CDR3nt: TGTGCCAGCAGTGATGGAGGGGCGGAGTACTACAATGAGCAGTTCTTC; CDR3aa: CASSDGGAEYYNEQFF; j_gene: TRBJ2-1; v_gene: TRBV2; d_gene: NA; abundance: NA
CDR3nt: TGTGCCAGCAGTGCAACCCCCGCGGGAGGCACTGAAGCTTTCTTT; CDR3aa: CASSATPAGGTEAFF; j_gene: TRBJ1-1; v_gene: TRBV6-1; d_gene: NA; abundance: NA
CDR3nt: TGTGCCAGCAGCCCTACCCAGGGGAACACTGAAGCTTTCTTT; CDR3aa: CASSPTQGNTEAFF; j_gene: TRBJ1-1; v_gene: TRBV7-9; d_gene: NA; abundance: NA
CDR3nt: TGCAGCGTCGGACTCCAAATGGGGGAGACCCAGTACTTC; CDR3aa: CSVGLQMGETQYF; j_gene: TRBJ2-5; v_gene: TRBV29-1; d_gene: NA; abundance: NA
CDR3nt: TGTGCCAGCAGCCCGCCGGGGGGGAGGAGGACAGATACGCAGTATTTT; CDR3aa: CASSPPGGRRTDTQYF; j_gene: TRBJ2-3; v_gene: TRBV5-8; d_gene: TRBD2; abundance: NA
CDR3nt: TGTGCCAGCAGCGGGGGCCACTACGAGCAGTACTTC; CDR3aa: CASSGGHYEQYF; j_gene: TRBJ2-7; v_gene: TRBV7-9; d_gene: NA; abundance: NA
CDR3nt: TGTGCCAGCAGTGAAGCGTTAGAACTCTACGAGCAGTACTTC; CDR3aa: CASSEALELYEQYF; j_gene: TRBJ2-7; v_gene: TRBV6-1; d_gene: NA; abundance: NA
CDR3nt: TGTGCCAGCAGAGAACGGGCTAGCGAGTACAATGAGCAGTTCTTC; CDR3aa: CASRERASEYNEQFF; j_gene: TRBJ2-1; v_gene: TRBV6-1; d_gene: NA; abundance: NA
CDR3nt: TGTGCCAGCAGCCCGGGAGACGGGCTCGAGCAGTACTTC; CDR3aa: CASSPGDGLEQYF; j_gene: TRBJ2-7; v_gene: TRBV6-6; d_gene: NA; abundance: NA
CDR3nt: TGTGCCAGTAGATCGGGGACAACTCCCCAGTACTTC; CDR3aa: CASRSGTTPQYF; j_gene: TRBJ2-7; v_gene: TRBV19; d_gene: NA; abundance: NA
CDR3nt: TGTGCCATCAGTGAGCCGTCTAGCGGGAGTCAAGATGAGCAGTTCTTC; CDR3aa: CAISEPSSGSQDEQFF; j_gene: TRBJ2-1; v_gene: TRBV10-3; d_gene: TRBD2; abundance: NA
CDR3nt: TGTGCCAGCAGTTTGGGACTAGCGGGAAAAGAGACCCAGTACTTC; CDR3aa: CASSLGLAGKETQYF; j_gene: TRBJ2-5; v_gene: TRBV27; d_gene: TRBD2; abundance: NA
CDR3nt: TGTGCCAGCAGCTTAGATGGGGGACATCACACCGGGGAGCTGTTTTTT; CDR3aa: CASSLDGGHHTGELFF; j_gene: TRBJ2-2; v_gene: TRBV7-9; d_gene: NA; abundance: NA
CDR3nt: TGTGCCAGCGACTCCCCCGTGGTAGCGGCTAGCACAGATACGCAGTATTTT; CDR3aa: CASDSPVVAASTDTQYF; j_gene: TRBJ2-3; v_gene: TRBV28; d_gene: NA; abundance: NA
CDR3nt: TGTGCCAGCAGCTTAGGGACAGGGCCCTACGAGCAGTACTTC; CDR3aa: CASSLGTGPYEQYF; j_gene: TRBJ2-7; v_gene: TRBV7-2; d_gene: TRBD1; abundance: NA
CDR3nt: TGCGCCAGCAGCCAAGATTCCCGGGTGGATTACTATGGCTACACCTTC; CDR3aa: CASSQDSRVDYYGYTF; j_gene: TRBJ1-2; v_gene: TRBV4-1; d_gene: NA; abundance: NA